This T cell receptor (beta chain) was recorded in a study of beta chain features in type 1 diabetes. Sequencing targeted expressed TCRB transcripts, as all isolated RNA had been reverse transcribed. Generated by immunoSEQ multiplex PCR, the TCRdb table keeps only in-frame clones and is missing some. In the table there are 200,000 to 250,000 clones, 25% to 35% of which are singletons. V was shortened by 1 base and J by 5 bases, with 19 bases between the two germline ends. CDR3 length: 16 residues. Germline values: CDR1 SGHNT, CDR2 YYREEE (reference sequence). The clonotype comes from a man aged 30-40 years in good health. Sequencing was carried out using central memory CD4+ T cells from blood. The rearrangement links TRBV5-4 to TRBJ2-7; D uncertain. CDR3 in amino acids: CASSLSPLGLIDEQYF. The CDR3 DNA sequence: TGTGCCAGCAGCTTGAGTCCTCTGGGATTAATCGACGAGCAGTACTTC.